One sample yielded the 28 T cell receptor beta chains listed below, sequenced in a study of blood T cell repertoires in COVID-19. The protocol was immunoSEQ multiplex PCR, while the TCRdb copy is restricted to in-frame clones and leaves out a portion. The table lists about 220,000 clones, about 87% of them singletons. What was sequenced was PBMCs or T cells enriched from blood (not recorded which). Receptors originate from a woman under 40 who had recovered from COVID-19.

The CDR3 bases are TGTGCCAGCAGCTTATACCCCCGTGGACAGCGATACACCGGGGAGCTGTTTTTT. It translates to CASSLYPRGQRYTGELFF. This chain connects TRBV7-2 to TRBJ2-2; a possible D gene is TRBD1 (6 bases). This CDR3 comprises 18 residues. V lost 2 bases and J lost 3, with 19 bases in between. Germline V gene lookup returns CDR1 SGHTA and CDR2 FQGNSA.

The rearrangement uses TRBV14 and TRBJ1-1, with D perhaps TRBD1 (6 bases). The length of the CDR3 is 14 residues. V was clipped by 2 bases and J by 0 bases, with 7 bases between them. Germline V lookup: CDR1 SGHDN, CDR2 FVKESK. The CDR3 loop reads CASSQTGMNTEAFF. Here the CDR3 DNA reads TGTGCCAGCAGCCAAACAGGGATGAACACTGAAGCTTTCTTT.

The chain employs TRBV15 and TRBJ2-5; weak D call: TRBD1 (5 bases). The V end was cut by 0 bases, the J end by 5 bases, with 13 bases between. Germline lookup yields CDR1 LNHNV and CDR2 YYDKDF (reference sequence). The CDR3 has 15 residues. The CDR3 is CATSRDGAIEETQYF. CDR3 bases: TGTGCCACCAGCAGAGATGGGGCGATTGAGGAGACCCAGTACTTC.

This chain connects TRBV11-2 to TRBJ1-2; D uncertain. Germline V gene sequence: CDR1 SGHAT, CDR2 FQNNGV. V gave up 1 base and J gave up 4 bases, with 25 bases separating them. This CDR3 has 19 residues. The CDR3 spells CASSLGIVGWEPQGYGYTF. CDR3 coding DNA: TGTGCCAGCAGCTTAGGTATTGTTGGTTGGGAGCCTCAAGGCTATGGCTACACCTTC.

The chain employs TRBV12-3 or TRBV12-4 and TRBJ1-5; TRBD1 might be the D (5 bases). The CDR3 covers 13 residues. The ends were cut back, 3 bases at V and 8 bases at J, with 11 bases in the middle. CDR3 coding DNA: TGTGCCAGCAGTTTGCGGGGGACGGAGCCCCAGCATTTT. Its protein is CASSLRGTEPQHF.

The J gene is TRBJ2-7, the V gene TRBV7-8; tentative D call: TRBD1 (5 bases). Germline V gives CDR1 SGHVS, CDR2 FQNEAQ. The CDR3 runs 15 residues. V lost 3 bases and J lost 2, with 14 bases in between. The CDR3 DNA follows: TGTGCCAGCAGCTTGCGAGAGGACATTACCTACGAGCAGTACTTC. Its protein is CASSLREDITYEQYF.

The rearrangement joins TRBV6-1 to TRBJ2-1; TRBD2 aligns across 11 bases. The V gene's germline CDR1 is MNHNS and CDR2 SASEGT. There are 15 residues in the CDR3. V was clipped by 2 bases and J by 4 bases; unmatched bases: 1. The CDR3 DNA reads TGTGCCAGCAGTGAAATAGCGGGGGGGTACAATGAGCAGTTCTTC. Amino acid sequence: CASSEIAGGYNEQFF.

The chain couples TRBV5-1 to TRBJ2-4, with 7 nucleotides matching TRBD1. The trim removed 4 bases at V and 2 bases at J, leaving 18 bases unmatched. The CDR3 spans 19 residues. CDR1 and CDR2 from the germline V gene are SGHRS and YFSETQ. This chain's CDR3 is CASSHRDSQIQGPKNIQYF. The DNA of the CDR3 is TGCGCCAGCAGCCACCGGGACAGTCAAATTCAGGGGCCCAAAAACATTCAGTACTTC.

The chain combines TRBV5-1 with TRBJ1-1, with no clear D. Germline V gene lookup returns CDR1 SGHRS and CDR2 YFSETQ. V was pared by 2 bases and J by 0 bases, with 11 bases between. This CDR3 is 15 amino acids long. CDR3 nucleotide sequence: TGCGCCAGCAGCTTAACGGGGAGCATGAACACTGAAGCTTTCTTT. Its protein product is CASSLTGSMNTEAFF.

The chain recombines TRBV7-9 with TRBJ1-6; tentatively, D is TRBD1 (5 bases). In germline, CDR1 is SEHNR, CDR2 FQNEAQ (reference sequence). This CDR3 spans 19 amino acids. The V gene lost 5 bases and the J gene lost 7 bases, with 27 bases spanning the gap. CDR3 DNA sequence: TGTGCCAGCAGCCCCGGGAGGGTTAGGGGCCCTTCGTCAAATTCACCCCTCCACTTT. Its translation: CASSPGRVRGPSSNSPLHF.

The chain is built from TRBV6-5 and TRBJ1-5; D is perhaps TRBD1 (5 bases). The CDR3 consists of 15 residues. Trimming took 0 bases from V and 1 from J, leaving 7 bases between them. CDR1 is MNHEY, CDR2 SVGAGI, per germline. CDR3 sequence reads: CASSYSGGSNQPQHF. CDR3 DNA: TGTGCCAGCAGTTACTCGGGGGGGAGCAATCAGCCCCAGCATTTT.

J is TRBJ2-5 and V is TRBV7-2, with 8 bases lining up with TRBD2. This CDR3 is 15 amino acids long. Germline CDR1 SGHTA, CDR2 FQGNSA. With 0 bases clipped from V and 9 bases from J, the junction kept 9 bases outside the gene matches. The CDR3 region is CASSLAWRGAPAQYF. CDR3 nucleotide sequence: TGTGCCAGCAGCTTAGCGTGGCGGGGGGCCCCAGCCCAGTACTTC.

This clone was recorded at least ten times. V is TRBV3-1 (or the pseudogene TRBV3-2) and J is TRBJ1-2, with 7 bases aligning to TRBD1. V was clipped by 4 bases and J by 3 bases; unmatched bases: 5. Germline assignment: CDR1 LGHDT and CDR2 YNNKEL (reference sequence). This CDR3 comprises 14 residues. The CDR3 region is CASSLYRGDYGYTF. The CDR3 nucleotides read TGTGCCAGCAGCCTTTACAGGGGAGACTATGGCTACACCTTC.

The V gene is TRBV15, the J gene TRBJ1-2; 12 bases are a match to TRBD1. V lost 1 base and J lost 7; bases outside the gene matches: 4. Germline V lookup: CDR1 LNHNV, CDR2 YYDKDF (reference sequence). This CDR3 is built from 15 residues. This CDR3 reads CATSRGGQGARGYTF. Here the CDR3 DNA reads TGTGCCACCAGCAGAGGGGGACAGGGGGCGCGTGGCTACACCTTC.

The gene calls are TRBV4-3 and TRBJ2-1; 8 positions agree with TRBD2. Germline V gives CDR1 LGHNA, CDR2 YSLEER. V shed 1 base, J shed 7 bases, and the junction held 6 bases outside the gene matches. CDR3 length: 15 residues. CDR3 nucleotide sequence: TGCGCCAGCAGCCAAGTAAGCGGGGGAAGGAATGAGCAGTTCTTC. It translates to CASSQVSGGRNEQFF.

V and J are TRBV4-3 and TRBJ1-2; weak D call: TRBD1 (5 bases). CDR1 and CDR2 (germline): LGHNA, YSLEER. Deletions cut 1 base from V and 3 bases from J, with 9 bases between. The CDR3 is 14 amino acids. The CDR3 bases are TGCGCCAGCAGCCAAGTGCGGGGCTACTATGGCTACACCTTC. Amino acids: CASSQVRGYYGYTF.

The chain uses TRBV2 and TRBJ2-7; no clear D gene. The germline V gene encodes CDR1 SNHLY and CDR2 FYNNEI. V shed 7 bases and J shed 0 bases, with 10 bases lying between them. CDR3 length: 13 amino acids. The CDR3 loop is CASKELSSYEQYF. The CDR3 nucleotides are TGTGCCAGCAAAGAGTTAAGCTCCTACGAGCAGTACTTC.

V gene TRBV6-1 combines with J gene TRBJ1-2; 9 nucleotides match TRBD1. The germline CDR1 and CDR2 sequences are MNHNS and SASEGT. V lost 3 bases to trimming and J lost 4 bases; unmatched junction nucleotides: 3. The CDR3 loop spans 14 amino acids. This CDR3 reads CASSEDRGIYGYTF. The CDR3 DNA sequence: TGTGCCAGCAGTGAGGACAGGGGCATCTATGGCTACACCTTC.

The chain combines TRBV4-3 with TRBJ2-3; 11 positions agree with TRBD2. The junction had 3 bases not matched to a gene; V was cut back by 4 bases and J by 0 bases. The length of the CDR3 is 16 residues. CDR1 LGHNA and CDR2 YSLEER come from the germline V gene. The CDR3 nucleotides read TGCGCCAGCAGCCGACGACTAGCGGGGAGCACAGATACGCAGTATTTT. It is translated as CASSRRLAGSTDTQYF.

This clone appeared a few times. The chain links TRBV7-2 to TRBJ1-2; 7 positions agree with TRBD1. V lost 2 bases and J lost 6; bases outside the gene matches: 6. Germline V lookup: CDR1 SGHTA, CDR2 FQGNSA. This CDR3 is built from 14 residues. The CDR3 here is CASSLKRQGNGYTF. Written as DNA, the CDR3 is TGTGCCAGCAGCTTAAAACGACAGGGAAATGGCTACACCTTC.

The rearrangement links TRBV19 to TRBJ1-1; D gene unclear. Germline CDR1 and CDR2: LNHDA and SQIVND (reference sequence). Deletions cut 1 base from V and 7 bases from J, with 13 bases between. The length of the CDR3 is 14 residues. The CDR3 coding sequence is TGTGCCAGTAGTATAGCTCGGGGTAAGGGTGAAGCTTTCTTT. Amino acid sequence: CASSIARGKGEAFF.

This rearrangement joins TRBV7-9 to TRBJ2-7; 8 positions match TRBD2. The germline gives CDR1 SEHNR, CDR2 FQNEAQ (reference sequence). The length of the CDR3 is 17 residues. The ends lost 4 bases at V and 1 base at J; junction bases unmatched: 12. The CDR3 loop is CASSSTKGLGLSYEQYF. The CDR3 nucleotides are TGTGCCAGCAGCTCGACCAAGGGACTAGGCCTGTCCTACGAGCAGTACTTC.

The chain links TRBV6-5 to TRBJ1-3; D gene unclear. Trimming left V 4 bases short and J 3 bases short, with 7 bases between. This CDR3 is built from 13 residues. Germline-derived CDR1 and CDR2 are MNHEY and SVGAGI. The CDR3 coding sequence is TGTGCCAGCAGTTTCAACAGTGGAAACACCATATATTTT. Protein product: CASSFNSGNTIYF.

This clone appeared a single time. The CDR3 here is CASSQDQAGVLNTEAFF. CDR3 coding DNA: TGCGCCAGCAGCCAAGATCAGGCAGGGGTCCTGAACACTGAAGCTTTCTTT. The chain uses TRBV4-1 and TRBJ1-1; D possibly corresponds to TRBD1 (6 bases). CDR1 and CDR2 (germline): MGHRA, YSYEKL. The CDR3 runs to 17 residues. V was shortened by 0 bases and J by 0 bases, with 14 bases between the two germline ends.

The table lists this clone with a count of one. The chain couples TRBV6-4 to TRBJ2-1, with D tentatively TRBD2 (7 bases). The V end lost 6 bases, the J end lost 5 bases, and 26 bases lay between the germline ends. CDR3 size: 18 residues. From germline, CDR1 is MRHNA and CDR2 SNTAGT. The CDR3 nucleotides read TGTGCCAGCAGCGCCGGACTAGTCAGTTGGGACAACCACAATGAGCAGTTCTTC. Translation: CASSAGLVSWDNHNEQFF.

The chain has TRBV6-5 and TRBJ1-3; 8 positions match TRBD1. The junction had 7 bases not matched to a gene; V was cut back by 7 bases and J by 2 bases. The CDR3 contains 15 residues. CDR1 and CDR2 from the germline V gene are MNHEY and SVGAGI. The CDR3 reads CASTFDRGPGNTIYF. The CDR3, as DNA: TGTGCCAGCACTTTCGACAGGGGACCTGGAAACACCATATATTTT.

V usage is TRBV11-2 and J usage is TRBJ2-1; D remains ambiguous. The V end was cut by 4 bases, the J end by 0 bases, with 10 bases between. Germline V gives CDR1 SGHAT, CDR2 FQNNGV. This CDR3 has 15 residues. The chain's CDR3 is CASSYSSGSYNEQFF. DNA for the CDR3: TGTGCCAGCAGCTATTCATCAGGCTCCTACAATGAGCAGTTCTTC.

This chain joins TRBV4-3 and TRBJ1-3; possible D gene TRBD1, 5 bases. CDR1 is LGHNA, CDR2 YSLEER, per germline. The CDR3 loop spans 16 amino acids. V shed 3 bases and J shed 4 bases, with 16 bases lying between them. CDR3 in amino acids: CASSHDVGAGGNTIYF. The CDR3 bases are TGCGCCAGCAGCCACGACGTCGGGGCGGGAGGAAACACCATATATTTT.